These 8 T cell receptor beta chains originate from one sample sequenced in a study of post-analysis software for immune sequencing data. General study results and limits: TRBV5-6, TRBV5-1 and TRBV20-1 were among five TRBV segments more frequent in patients than controls.

TCR beta libraries were prepared from cDNA with unique molecular identifiers. Via MiXCR, TCRdb re-called the PCR reads, giving one row per CDR3 protein. The sample holds 150,000 to 200,000 distinct CDR3 sequences, about 30% seen once. The antigens for these receptors are not known. The sequencing input was blood. These receptors all come from a girl aged 5 to 17 with multiple sclerosis.

This clonotype was counted at least ten times. The V call is TRBV6-5, the J call TRBJ1-2, with 12 bases fitting TRBD1. This CDR3 is 16 amino acids long. The germline gives CDR1 MNHEY, CDR2 SVGAGI. Losses at the gene ends were 6 bases for V and 5 bases for J; bases not matched to a gene: 10. The CDR3 DNA follows: TGTGCCAGCAGCCAAGCCGGGACAGGGGGCAGATATGGCTACACCTTC. Translated: CASSQAGTGGRYGYTF.

The rearrangement joins TRBV20-1 to TRBJ2-2; tentative D call: TRBD2 (5 bases). Trimming pared 6 bases from V and 6 bases from J, leaving 8 bases between. Per germline, CDR1 DFQATT and CDR2 SNEGSKA (reference sequence). The length of the CDR3 is 11 residues. This CDR3 is CSAGVAGELFF. The CDR3 nucleotides read TGCAGTGCCGGGGTCGCCGGGGAGCTGTTTTTT.

V usage is TRBV5-1 and J usage is TRBJ2-1; 10 bases fit TRBD2. Trimming cost V 2 bases and J 8 bases; bases outside gene matches: 7. The germline gives CDR1 SGHRS, CDR2 YFSETQ. CDR3 length: 15 residues. CDR3 sequence (DNA): TGCGCCAGCAGCTTCCTAGGGACTAGCGTGGATGAGCAGTTCTTC. Its translation: CASSFLGTSVDEQFF.

The genes are TRBV20-1 and TRBJ1-5; D might be TRBD1 (6 bases). The ends were cut back, 0 bases at V and 8 bases at J, with 8 bases in the middle. Germline CDR1 reads DFQATT; CDR2 reads SNEGSKA (reference sequence). This CDR3 is 12 amino acids long. The CDR3 coding sequence is TGCAGTGCTAGAGAAGGGGGGAAGCCCCAGCATTTT. As protein: CSAREGGKPQHF.

This chain joins TRBV11-2 and TRBJ2-7; TRBD2 might be the D (6 bases). CDR1 and CDR2 from the germline V gene are SGHAT and FQNNGV. Trimming pared 2 bases from V and 0 bases from J, leaving 14 bases between. The CDR3 length is 16 residues. CDR3 region: CASSLTRDLGSYEQYF. DNA for the CDR3: TGTGCCAGCAGCTTAACCCGGGACTTAGGCTCCTACGAGCAGTACTTC.

At least ten counts were recorded for this clonotype. The chain is built from TRBV29-1 and TRBJ1-2, with 7 bases that match TRBD1. V trimming: 5 bases; J trimming: 8 bases; junction bases outside the gene matches: 11. There are 13 residues in the CDR3. Germline V gene lookup returns CDR1 SQVTM and CDR2 ANQGSEA. CDR3 DNA: TGCAGCGTTAGGGGACAGCCTTTATGGGGCTACACCTTC. This translates into CSVRGQPLWGYTF.

This chain connects TRBV7-9 to TRBJ1-5; D possibly corresponds to TRBD1 (5 bases). The CDR3 has 16 residues. Germline-derived CDR1 and CDR2 are SEHNR and FQNEAQ (reference sequence). The ends were cut back, 0 bases at V and 6 bases at J, with 15 bases in the middle. The CDR3 nucleotides read TGTGCCAGCAGCTTAGCGAGGGGCACTCCAGGTCAGCCCCAGCATTTT. This translates into CASSLARGTPGQPQHF.

The chain joins TRBV2 to TRBJ2-4, with TRBD2 identical over 8 bases. After removal of 7 bases from V and 11 bases from J, the junction contained 13 bases not matched to a gene. CDR3 length: 14 residues. Germline CDR1 is SNHLY and CDR2 is FYNNEI. Written as DNA, the CDR3 is TGTGCCAGCACCGTGACTTCCAGCGGGAGTTTTCAGTACTTC. Amino acids: CASTVTSSGSFQYF.